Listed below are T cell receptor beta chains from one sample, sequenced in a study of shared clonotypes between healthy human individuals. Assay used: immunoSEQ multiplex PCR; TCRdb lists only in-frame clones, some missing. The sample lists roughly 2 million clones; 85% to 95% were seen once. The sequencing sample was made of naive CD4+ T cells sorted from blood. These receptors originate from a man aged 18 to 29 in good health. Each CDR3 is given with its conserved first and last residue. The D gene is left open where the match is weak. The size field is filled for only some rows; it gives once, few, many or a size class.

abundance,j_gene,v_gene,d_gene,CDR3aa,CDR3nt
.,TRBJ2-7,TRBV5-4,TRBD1,CASSLGQGRSEQYF,TGTGCCAGCAGCTTGGGACAGGGACGGTCCGAGCAGTACTTC
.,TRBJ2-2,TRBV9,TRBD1,CASSVAGTGPLGIGELFF,TGTGCCAGCAGCGTAGCCGGGACAGGTCCTCTCGGCATCGGGGAGCTGTTTTTT
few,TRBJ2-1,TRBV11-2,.,CASSPGSSYNEQFF,TGTGCCAGCAGCCCGGGGTCCTCCTACAATGAGCAGTTCTTC
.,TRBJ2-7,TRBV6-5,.,CASSPTGGGYEQYF,TGTGCCAGCAGTCCAACAGGGGGGGGCTACGAGCAGTACTTC
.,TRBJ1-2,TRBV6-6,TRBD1,CASSNQGVGGYTF,TGTGCCAGCAGCAACCAGGGGGTGGGTGGCTACACCTTC
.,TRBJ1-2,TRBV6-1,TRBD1,CASSDRTGFNYGYTF,TGTGCCAGCAGTGATAGGACAGGGTTCAACTATGGCTACACCTTC
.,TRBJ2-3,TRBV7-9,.,CASSRPIYSSGTDTQYF,TGTGCCAGCAGCCGCCCCATTTACAGCTCAGGCACAGATACGCAGTATTTT
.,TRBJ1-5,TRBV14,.,CASSQVLASPQHF,TGTGCCAGCAGCCAAGTTTTGGCTTCGCCCCAGCATTTT
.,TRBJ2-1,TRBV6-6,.,CASSYEQEQFF,TGTGCCAGCAGTTACGAGCAGGAGCAGTTCTTC
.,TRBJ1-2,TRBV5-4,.,CASSLGGAEVGYTF,TGTGCCAGCAGCTTGGGGGGTGCGGAGGTCGGCTACACCTTC
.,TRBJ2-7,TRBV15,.,CATSRQQGPYEQYF,TGTGCCACCAGCAGACAACAGGGCCCCTACGAGCAGTACTTC
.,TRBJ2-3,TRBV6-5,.,CASGRGADTQYF,TGTGCCAGCGGACGGGGCGCAGATACGCAGTATTTT
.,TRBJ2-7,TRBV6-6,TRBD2,CASSAGVYEQYF,TGTGCCAGCAGTGCGGGAGTCTACGAGCAGTACTTC
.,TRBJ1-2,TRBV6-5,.,CASSYRTAGHGYTF,TGTGCCAGCAGTTACCGGACCGCCGGGCATGGCTACACCTTC
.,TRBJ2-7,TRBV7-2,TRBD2,CASSITSGDTYEQYF,TGTGCCAGCAGCATAACTAGCGGAGATACCTACGAGCAGTACTTC
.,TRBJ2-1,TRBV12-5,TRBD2,CASGAPLAGGLNEQFF,TGTGCTAGTGGTGCCCCACTAGCGGGAGGACTCAATGAGCAGTTCTTC
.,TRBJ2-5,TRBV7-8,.,CASSSGWFAVERRNTKQETQYF,TGTGCCAGCAGTTCGGGCTGGTTCGCAGTGGAAAGACGGAATACAAAACAAGAGACCCAGTACTTC
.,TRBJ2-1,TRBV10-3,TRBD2,CAISDSGGSYNEQFF,TGTGCCATCAGTGACAGCGGGGGGTCCTACAATGAGCAGTTCTTC